The 7 T cell receptor beta chains given below trace back to one sample, sequenced in a study of T cell repertoires in cytomegalovirus infection. MiXCR was run by TCRdb on the reads, yielding one entry per CDR3 protein. The repertoire holds 570,000 or so distinct CDR3 sequences, with around two fifths as singletons. For these receptors, no antigen is known. The specimen comprised cultured PBMCs, sampled from culture after CMV antigen stimulation. These receptors were taken from a human donor in good health (CMV status not recorded). Some clones in this sample may be carry-over from other donors' samples.

The chain employs TRBV7-2 and TRBJ1-3, with a possible D match to TRBD1 (6 bases). Germline values: CDR1 SGHTA, CDR2 FQGNSA. The CDR3 runs 15 residues. V dropped 2 bases and J dropped 6 bases, with 14 bases sitting between them. CDR3 loop: CASSLMPGVENTIYF. CDR3 nucleotide sequence: TGTGCCAGCAGCTTAATGCCAGGGGTAGAAAACACCATATATTTT.

This clonotype was seen more than once but under ten times. The genes are TRBV27 and TRBJ2-5, with D hard to call. CDR1 and CDR2 (germline): MNHEY, SMNVEV (reference sequence). V lost 2 bases, J lost 7 bases, and 11 bases lay in between. This CDR3 has 13 residues. This CDR3 is CASSLQPLGTQYF. CDR3 DNA: TGTGCCAGCAGTTTACAACCACTTGGGACCCAGTACTTC.

This clonotype was seen only a few times. The V gene is TRBV7-2, the J gene TRBJ2-1; D gene uncertain. This CDR3 region has 22 residues. With 2 bases removed from V and 1 base from J, the gap between germline ends came to 30 bases. Germline V gene lookup returns CDR1 SGHTA and CDR2 FQGNSA. DNA of the CDR3: TGTGCCAGCAGCTTACCCCCGAATCCGGGCCGTCCTCCCCCCAAGTCCTACAATGAGCAGTTCTTC. Amino acid sequence: CASSLPPNPGRPPPKSYNEQFF. The whole variable domain, filled in from reference TRBV7-2 and TRBJ2-1, reads GAGVSQSPSNKVTEKGKDVELRCDPISGHTALYWYRQSLGQGLEFLIYFQGNSAPDKSGLPSDRFSAERTGGSVSTLTIQRTQQEDSAVYLCASSLPPNPGRPPPKSYNEQFFGPGTRLTVL.

The rearrangement links TRBV7-6 to TRBJ1-1; no reliable D call. V lost 5 bases to trimming and J lost 5 bases, with 12 bases between them. The CDR3 loop spans 13 amino acids. Germline V lookup: CDR1 SGHVS, CDR2 FNYEAQ. The DNA of the CDR3 is TGTGCCAGCAGCCCCTTCCCCGGGACTGAAGCTTTCTTT. Residues: CASSPFPGTEAFF.

This clonotype appeared a few times. The chain combines TRBV6-6 with TRBJ2-3; TRBD2 matches 9 bases. J lost 6 bases, V lost 7 bases, and 11 bases had no gene match. CDR1 MNHNY and CDR2 SVGAGI come from the germline V gene (reference sequence). The CDR3 has 15 residues. CDR3 in amino acids: CASTRAGGGVDTQYF. CDR3 DNA sequence: TGTGCCAGCACCCGGGCGGGGGGGGGAGTGGATACGCAGTATTTT.

The chain carries TRBV6-1 and TRBJ2-5, with 8 positions matching TRBD2. The ends lost 11 bases at V and 5 bases at J; junction bases unmatched: 10. The length of the CDR3 is 13 residues. Germline CDR1 reads MNHNS; CDR2 reads SASEGT. CDR3 protein: CAGVRAGVETQYF. For the CDR3, the DNA is TGTGCCGGGGTTCGAGCGGGAGTGGAGACCCAGTACTTC.

This chain uses TRBV7-8 with TRBJ1-3, with D possibly being TRBD1 (5 bases). Per the germline V gene, CDR1 is SGHVS and CDR2 is FQNEAQ. The germline V and J ends were trimmed by 5 bases and 0 bases, with 11 bases remaining between them. The CDR3 consists of 15 residues. The CDR3 DNA reads TGTGCCAGCAGCGCCTCAGGGTTCTCTGGAAACACCATATATTTT. The encoded protein is CASSASGFSGNTIYF.